Listed here are 5 T cell receptor beta chains from one sample, sequenced in a study of CD8 T cells in Susac syndrome. Reverse transcription of roughly 0.45 to 1 ug RNA was performed with random hexamers. TCRdb analysed the immunoSEQ multiplex PCR reads with MiXCR anew, one entry per CDR3 protein. Of 190,000 or so distinct CDR3 sequences in the sample, approximately 95% were seen once. Material for sequencing was CD4+ T cells from PBMCs. The receptors here all came from a human donor with multiple sclerosis.

This clonotype appeared a single time. V usage is TRBV7-6 and J usage is TRBJ2-5; D is uncertain. V gave up 4 bases and J gave up 5 bases, with 11 bases separating them. The CDR3 totals 13 residues. From germline, CDR1 is SGHVS and CDR2 FNYEAQ. In DNA form, the CDR3 reads TGTGCCAGCAGCTACCAGGTCCAGGAGACCCAGTACTTC. Translation: CASSYQVQETQYF.

The chain links TRBV24-1 to TRBJ2-1; D perhaps matches TRBD1 (6 bases). The germline gives CDR1 KGHDR, CDR2 SFDVKD. The CDR3 has 14 amino acids. The ends were cut back, 4 bases at V and 7 bases at J, with 13 bases in the middle. CDR3 in amino acids: CATSETGAWNEQFF. CDR3 DNA sequence: TGTGCCACCAGTGAGACAGGAGCGTGGAATGAGCAGTTCTTC.

As regards this clonotype: One end of the junction is discordant with germline, which a read error may explain. The V and J genes are TRBV29-1 and TRBJ1-2, with 8 nucleotides matching TRBD1. CDR1 and CDR2 (germline): SQVTM, ANQGSEA. This CDR3 contains 12 residues. The CDR3 sequence is CSVEGQGYGYTF. CDR3 bases: TGCAGCGTGGAAGGACAGGGTTATGGCTACACCTTC. The entire variable domain, with the rest obtained from reference TRBV29-1 and TRBJ1-2, is as follows: SAVISQKPSRDICQRGTSLTIQCQVDSQVTMMFWYRQQPGQSLTLIATANQGSEATYESGFVIDKFPISRPNLTFSTLTVSNMSPEDSSIYLCSVEGQGYGYTFGSGTRLTVV.

The gene calls are TRBV4-2 and TRBJ2-1; D could derive from TRBD1 or TRBD2 (5 bases each). V was cut by 1 base and J by 9 bases, with 16 bases left in between. The CDR3 is 15 amino acids. CDR1 is LGHNA and CDR2 is YNFKEQ in the germline V gene. The CDR3 reads CASSQVPGIGGEQFF. As DNA, the CDR3 is TGTGCCAGCAGCCAAGTTCCGGGGATTGGGGGTGAGCAGTTCTTC.

This chain uses TRBV24-1 with TRBJ2-3; D call uncertain. Germline CDR1 is KGHDR and CDR2 is SFDVKD. The CDR3 is 15 amino acids. V was clipped by 10 bases and J by 2 bases, with 18 bases between them. The chain's CDR3 is CATQGTVGDTDTQYF. The CDR3 DNA sequence: TGTGCCACTCAAGGAACAGTTGGGGACACAGATACGCAGTATTTT.